This is a list of T cell receptor beta chains from one sample in a study of T cell repertoires in cytomegalovirus infection. MiXCR was run by TCRdb on the reads, yielding one entry per CDR3 protein. The sample has hundreds of thousands of distinct CDR3 sequences, about 42% seen once; the top ten hold around 44%. These TCRs' antigens remain unknown. The sequenced sample was cultured PBMCs, obtained from culture after CMV antigen stimulation. The receptors derive from a human donor in good health (CMV status not recorded). Some clones in this sample may be carry-over from other donors' samples. Both conserved end residues are trimmed from each CDR3. Each record gives: V gene, J gene, D gene, clone size, CDR3 protein. The D gene is left open where the match is weak. Clone sizes are given selectively: once, few, many, or a class where the clone is expanded.

v_gene: TRBV7-6
j_gene: TRBJ2-5
d_gene: .
abundance: few
CDR3aa: ASSSPKLETQY

v_gene: TRBV7-2
j_gene: TRBJ2-7
d_gene: .
abundance: .
CDR3aa: ASRLWQGPYEQY

v_gene: TRBV12-3/TRBV12-4
j_gene: TRBJ2-7
d_gene: TRBD2
abundance: .
CDR3aa: ASSGRGGTSSYEQY

v_gene: TRBV3-1
j_gene: TRBJ1-2
d_gene: .
abundance: .
CDR3aa: ASSRTTGRFPYNYGYT

v_gene: TRBV5-1
j_gene: TRBJ2-1
d_gene: .
abundance: .
CDR3aa: ASRDAAYNEQF

v_gene: TRBV6-2/TRBV6-3
j_gene: TRBJ2-1
d_gene: .
abundance: few
CDR3aa: ASGNYEQF

v_gene: TRBV7-8
j_gene: TRBJ2-7
d_gene: .
abundance: .
CDR3aa: ASSFGLRGEQY

v_gene: TRBV12-3/TRBV12-4
j_gene: TRBJ2-5
d_gene: .
abundance: few
CDR3aa: ASSSGLSETQY

v_gene: TRBV12-3/TRBV12-4
j_gene: TRBJ1-1
d_gene: TRBD1
abundance: few
CDR3aa: ASSLLDRGNAEAF

v_gene: TRBV5-1
j_gene: TRBJ2-3
d_gene: TRBD2
abundance: few
CDR3aa: ASSLRRLAGRTDTQY